This TCR beta chain was recovered during a study of T-cell reconstitution after alpha-beta-depleted transplantation in children. Unique molecular identifiers were built into the TCRbeta library. TCRdb independently ran MiXCR on the PCR reads; one entry per CDR3 protein. The sample has about 360,000 distinct CDR3 sequences, about 14% seen once. This CDR3 region has 14 residues. CDR1 is SGHRS and CDR2 is YFSETQ in the germline V gene. The ends were cut back, 0 bases at V and 8 bases at J, with 14 bases in the middle. The TCR sequence derives from a human donor who donated a stem cell graft to a child with Fanconi anemia. This chain uses TRBV5-1 with TRBJ1-1; D unresolved. The sample was PBMCs, taken from the stem cell graft. CDR3 nucleotides: TGCGCCAGCAGCTTGGCCGAAAGAACCGGAGAAGCTTTCTTT. Translating it yields CASSLAERTGEAFF.